The 8 T cell receptor beta chains below all came from one sample that was sequenced in a study of response to subunit inactivated influenza vaccine. A single record per CDR3 protein comes from TCRdb applying MiXCR to the RT-PCR reads. The sample gives about 180,000 distinct CDR3 sequences, nearly 9.5% of which show up once; about 11% is in the top ten. The starting material was non-naive T cells sorted from PBMCs, obtained on the day of vaccination. Receptor source: a man aged 45-65 years who received an inactivated influenza vaccine.

The chain uses TRBV12-3 or TRBV12-4 and TRBJ2-6; D may be TRBD2 (5 bases). Trimming pared 5 bases from V and 0 bases from J, leaving 5 bases between. This CDR3 comprises 14 residues. The CDR3 region has the DNA TGTGCCAGCAGTCGGGACTCTGGGGCCAACGTCCTGACTTTC. Translated, it gives CASSRDSGANVLTF.

The V call is TRBV5-1, the J call TRBJ2-6; 7 bases map to TRBD2. V gave up 4 bases and J gave up 1 base; unmatched junction bases: 5. Germline CDR1 and CDR2: SGHRS and YFSETQ. The CDR3 extends over 16 amino acids. The CDR3 nucleotides are TGCGCCAGCAGCCCCTGGGGGGGTTCTGGGGCCAACGTCCTGACTTTC. Translating gives CASSPWGGSGANVLTF.

This clonotype has a count of ten or more. This sequence joins TRBV7-9 and TRBJ1-1; D gene ambiguous. Trimming removed 1 base at V and 0 bases at J, with 15 bases between. The CDR3 extends over 17 amino acids. Per the germline V gene, CDR1 is SEHNR and CDR2 is FQNEAQ (reference sequence). CDR3 DNA sequence: TGTGCCAGCAGCTTAGTCTGGTCCCTTACACTGAACACTGAAGCTTTCTTT. It codes for CASSLVWSLTLNTEAFF.

This clonotype was observed a handful of times. This chain joins TRBV7-2 and TRBJ2-1; 14 bases are shared with TRBD2. CDR3 length equals 15 residues. Germline CDR1 SGHTA, CDR2 FQGNSA. The J segment lost 9 bases and the V segment lost 2 bases, leaving 3 bases of the junction unmatched. CDR3 in amino acids: CASSLYGTSGSEQFF. In DNA, the CDR3 is TGTGCCAGCAGCTTATATGGGACTAGCGGGAGTGAGCAGTTCTTC.

This clonotype was counted at least ten times. The chain combines TRBV12-3 or TRBV12-4 with TRBJ2-7, with 10 nucleotides matching TRBD1. This CDR3 has 14 amino acids. V lost 5 bases to trimming and J lost 2 bases; unmatched junction nucleotides: 3. The CDR3 loop is CASSRTGGPYEQYF. In DNA form, the CDR3 reads TGTGCCAGCAGTCGGACAGGGGGGCCCTACGAGCAGTACTTC.

This clonotype was observed a few times. The V gene is TRBV4-1, the J gene TRBJ1-6, with 8 bases that match TRBD1. Trimming at V came to 1 base and at J to 5 bases, leaving 1 base not matched to a gene. CDR3 length: 15 residues. The germline CDR1 and CDR2 sequences are MGHRA and YSYEKL. CDR3 in DNA: TGCGCCAGCAGCCAAGCGGGACAGGATAATTCACCCCTCCACTTT. This translates into CASSQAGQDNSPLHF.

As to this clonotype: A much larger clone sits a single nucleotide away, making a read error possible. The chain employs TRBV15 and TRBJ2-7; 7 bases fit TRBD2. V was pared by 5 bases and J by 7 bases, with 14 bases of the junction left unmatched. CDR3 length: 15 residues. Germline-derived CDR1 and CDR2 are LNHNV and YYDKDF (reference sequence). This CDR3 is CATSLRGSPYNEQYF. The CDR3 DNA reads as TGTGCCACCAGCCTGCGGGGGTCCCCCTACAATGAGCAGTACTTC.

V is TRBV7-2 and J is TRBJ2-7; D is unresolved. In germline, CDR1 is SGHTA, CDR2 FQGNSA. The CDR3 spans 15 residues. The V gene lost 5 bases and the J gene lost 3 bases, with 17 bases spanning the gap. DNA of the CDR3: TGTGCCAGCAGCCTTAGGCCCGGACCCTTCTACGAGCAGTACTTC. Amino acid sequence: CASSLRPGPFYEQYF.